This T cell receptor (beta chain) was sequenced during a study of beta chain features in type 1 diabetes. Regarding the study as a whole: In cDNA sequencing, cells with high TCR expression could be over-represented.

The V and J ends lost 0 bases and 9 bases respectively, with 11 bases between them. This CDR3 spans 13 amino acids. Germline V lookup: CDR1 SQVTM, CDR2 ANQGSEA. Isolated RNA was reverse transcribed in full, so expressed TCRB transcripts were sequenced. Generated by immunoSEQ multiplex PCR, the TCRdb table keeps only in-frame clones and is missing some. The sample has just over 450,000 clones; 30% are singletons. A word on this clone: Its antigen is currently unknown.

The sequenced sample consisted of naive CD4+ T cells from blood. The V gene is TRBV29-1, the J gene TRBJ2-2; the D gene is possibly TRBD1 (6 bases). This sequence originates from a man in his late teens or twenties in good health. CDR3 coding DNA: TGCAGCGTTGAAGAACAGGGCGGCAGGGAGCTGTTTTTT. Residues: CSVEEQGGRELFF.